Shown below are 28 T cell receptor beta chains from a single sample sequenced in a study of OX40 agonist ivuxolimab in advanced cancers. Produced via immunoSEQ multiplex PCR; TCRdb's table is partial and in-frame only. The profile shows some 94,000 clones, around nine tenths of them singletons. Specimen: CD4+ or CD8+ T cells sorted from blood, collected in a trial of the OX40 agonist ivuxolimab. The receptors derive from an adult with an advanced solid tumor such as melanoma, head and neck, liver or kidney cancer.

The chain has TRBV11-3 and TRBJ2-1, with TRBD2 identical over 7 bases. CDR3 length: 17 amino acids. CDR1 is SGHNT, CDR2 YENEEA, per germline. V lost 3 bases to trimming and J lost 0 bases; unmatched junction nucleotides: 8. The CDR3 DNA reads as TGTGCCAGCAGCTTTGGCGGGAGCGGGTACTCCTACAATGAGCAGTTCTTC. Translating it yields CASSFGGSGYSYNEQFF. The variable domain in full, completed from reference TRBV11-3 and TRBJ2-1, reads EAGVVQSPRYKIIEKKQPVAFWCNPISGHNTLYWYLQNLGQGPELLIRYENEEAVDDSQLPKDRFSAERLKGVDSTLKIQPAELGDSAVYLCASSFGGSGYSYNEQFFGPGTRLTVL.

The V call is TRBV4-2, the J call TRBJ1-2; D might be TRBD1 (5 bases). Germline loops: CDR1 LGHNA, CDR2 YNFKEQ. The V end lost 0 bases, the J end lost 4 bases, and 12 bases lay between the germline ends. CDR3 length: 15 amino acids. CDR3 sequence reads: CASSQDWAGPYGYTF. As DNA, the CDR3 is TGTGCCAGCAGCCAAGATTGGGCAGGGCCCTATGGCTACACCTTC.

J is TRBJ1-6 and V is TRBV6-1; possible D gene TRBD1, 5 bases. Germline loops: CDR1 MNHNS, CDR2 SASEGT. Trimming stripped 7 bases from V and 10 bases from J, with 14 bases between. The CDR3 totals 13 residues. The CDR3 coding sequence is TGTGCCAGCACCAGGGCCCGACAGTCACCCCTCCACTTT. It specifies CASTRARQSPLHF.

The rearrangement joins TRBV7-9 to TRBJ1-1; D not certain. The CDR3 runs 15 residues. V lost 1 base, J lost 2 bases, and 11 bases lay in between. Germline loops: CDR1 SEHNR, CDR2 FQNEAQ (reference sequence). CDR3 nucleotides: TGTGCCAGCAGCTTAGAGTGGTCTGTTAACACTGAAGCTTTCTTT. This gives the protein CASSLEWSVNTEAFF.

The chain carries TRBV25-1 and TRBJ2-1; D perhaps matches TRBD1 (5 bases). Germline loops: CDR1 MGHDK, CDR2 SYGVNS. There are 15 residues in the CDR3. With 2 bases removed from V and 6 bases from J, the gap between germline ends came to 14 bases. The CDR3 region has the DNA TGTGCCAGCAGTGAACAGGGCCGGTGGGGCAATGAGCAGTTCTTC. Translation gives CASSEQGRWGNEQFF.

The genes are TRBV5-4 and TRBJ2-5, with 8 bases fitting TRBD2. J lost 4 bases, V lost 3 bases, and 11 bases had no gene match. The CDR3 length is 16 residues. Germline CDR1 SGHNT, CDR2 YYREEE (reference sequence). CDR3 DNA sequence: TGTGCCAGCAGCTGGCTTTTCGGGAGGGCTGGAGAGACCCAGTACTTC. This sequence encodes CASSWLFGRAGETQYF.

The rearrangement joins TRBV5-4 to TRBJ2-2, with a tentative D call TRBD2 (6 bases). The germline gives CDR1 SGHNT, CDR2 YYREEE (reference sequence). With 10 bases removed from V and 4 bases from J, the gap between germline ends came to 20 bases. This CDR3 contains 15 residues. CDR3 coding DNA: TGTGCCGGCAAAAGAGGAGGGGAGGTCACCGGGGAGCTGTTTTTT. Translated: CAGKRGGEVTGELFF.

J is TRBJ2-1 and V is TRBV29-1; D unresolved. The CDR3 sequence is 9 residues long. Looked up from germline, CDR1 is SQVTM and CDR2 is ANQGSEA. Trimming shortened V by 4 bases and J by 8 bases, and 3 bases separated the two germline ends. CDR3 sequence reads: CSVGDEQFF. The CDR3 DNA sequence: TGCAGCGTTGGTGATGAGCAGTTCTTC.

This chain uses TRBV25-1 with TRBJ2-7; tentatively, D is TRBD1 (5 bases). Germline V gene data show CDR1 as MGHDK and CDR2 as SYGVNS. This CDR3 region has 15 residues. V was cut by 1 base and J by 3 bases, with 13 bases left in between. The CDR3 region is CASSESSQGDYEQYF. CDR3 sequence (DNA): TGTGCCAGCAGTGAATCTTCCCAGGGCGACTACGAGCAGTACTTC.

The rearrangement joins TRBV6-5 to TRBJ2-1; D may correspond to TRBD1 or TRBD2 (6 bases each). Germline values: CDR1 MNHEY, CDR2 SVGAGI. This CDR3 has 13 residues. V was cut by 5 bases and J by 8 bases, with 13 bases left in between. Here the CDR3 reads CASSRRGVHEQFF. The CDR3 DNA follows: TGTGCCAGCAGTCGTAGGGGGGTCCATGAGCAGTTCTTC.

The rearrangement links TRBV7-2 to TRBJ2-5; 9 nucleotides agree with TRBD2. Per the germline V gene, CDR1 is SGHTA and CDR2 is FQGNSA. This CDR3 spans 15 amino acids. Unmatched junction bases numbered 11, after V lost 7 bases and J lost 5 bases. As DNA, the CDR3 is TGTGCCAGCACTCTTAGCGGGAGTATCCGGGAGACCCAGTACTTC. Encoded protein: CASTLSGSIRETQYF. Looking up the rest from reference TRBV7-2 and TRBJ2-5 gives the full variable domain: GAGVSQSPSNKVTEKGKDVELRCDPISGHTALYWYRQSLGQGLEFLIYFQGNSAPDKSGLPSDRFSAERTGGSVSTLTIQRTQQEDSAVYLCASTLSGSIRETQYFGPGTRLLVL.

Note on this clone: The sample has other DNA sequences that encode this CDR3 too. V gene TRBV9 combines with J gene TRBJ2-2; TRBD1 matches 10 bases. The CDR3 spans 16 residues. With V trimmed by 0 bases and J by 3 bases, 2 bases remained unmatched. Germline V gene data show CDR1 as SGDLS and CDR2 as YYNGEE. CDR3 DNA: TGTGCCAGCAGCGTAGGACAGGGGGCGGACACCGGGGAGCTGTTTTTT. This sequence encodes CASSVGQGADTGELFF.

The chain is built from TRBV7-2 and TRBJ2-7; D is possibly TRBD2 (5 bases). V gave up 3 bases and J gave up 0 bases, with 9 bases separating them. The CDR3 loop spans 14 amino acids. Germline V gene sequence: CDR1 SGHTA, CDR2 FQGNSA. The CDR3 bases are TGTGCCAGCAGCTTGGACTGGAGCTCCTACGAGCAGTACTTC. Encoded protein: CASSLDWSSYEQYF.

V and J are TRBV6-6 and TRBJ1-1, with 7 bases identical to TRBD1. This CDR3 is 10 amino acids long. Per the germline V gene, CDR1 is MNHNY and CDR2 is SVGAGI (reference sequence). The CDR3 nucleotides are TGTTCCCACAGGGGACGTGAAGCTTTCTTT. Translation: CSHRGREAFF.

This clone was seen just once. The chain combines TRBV30 with TRBJ2-3; 13 nucleotides align to TRBD2. Germline V gene data show CDR1 as GTSNPN and CDR2 as SVGIG (reference sequence). The V gene end was trimmed by 0 bases and the J gene end by 4 bases; junction bases not matched to a gene: 7. The CDR3 spans 17 residues. The DNA of the CDR3 is TGTGCCTGGAGTGTTCGGAGGACTAGCGGGAGCCCAGATACGCAGTATTTT. Residues: CAWSVRRTSGSPDTQYF.

The rearrangement joins TRBV5-4 to TRBJ1-3, with D perhaps matching TRBD1 (5 bases). From germline, CDR1 is SGHNT and CDR2 YYREEE (reference sequence). This CDR3 contains 14 residues. Trimming left V 0 bases short and J 2 bases short, with 6 bases between. The CDR3 protein is CASSLDRTGNTIYF. As DNA, the CDR3 is TGTGCCAGCAGCTTGGACAGGACTGGAAACACCATATATTTT.

The chain has TRBV30 and TRBJ1-6; D unclear. This CDR3 region has 11 residues. V was pared by 2 bases and J by 8 bases, with 4 bases between. From germline, CDR1 is GTSNPN and CDR2 SVGIG (reference sequence). The chain's CDR3 is CAWSLDSPLHF. The CDR3 region has the DNA TGTGCCTGGAGTCTGGATTCACCCCTCCACTTT. Drawing the rest from reference TRBV30 and TRBJ1-6, the complete variable domain is SQTIHQWPATLVQPVGSPLSLECTVEGTSNPNLYWYRQAAGRGLQLLFYSVGIGQISSEVPQNLSASRPQDRQFILSSKKLLLSDSGFYLCAWSLDSPLHFGNGTRLTVT.

The chain recombines TRBV6-5 with TRBJ2-7; D is unclear. Trimming removed 3 bases at V and 5 bases at J, with 17 bases between. This CDR3 spans 15 amino acids. Looked up from germline, CDR1 is MNHEY and CDR2 is SVGAGI. CDR3 DNA: TGTGCCAGCAGTTATGAACCAGGTTTATACGACGAGCAGTACTTC. Its translation: CASSYEPGLYDEQYF.

This rearrangement joins TRBV6-1 to TRBJ2-5; 7 bases line up with TRBD1. The CDR3 has 15 amino acids. J lost 0 bases, V lost 1 base, and 2 bases had no gene match. CDR1 and CDR2 (germline): MNHNS, SASEGT. CDR3 region: CASSEGRGYQETQYF. The CDR3 region has the DNA TGTGCCAGCAGTGAAGGCAGGGGGTACCAAGAGACCCAGTACTTC.

The chain uses TRBV15 and TRBJ2-3; 7 bases are shared with TRBD2. The CDR3 consists of 16 residues. In germline, CDR1 is LNHNV, CDR2 YYDKDF (reference sequence). After removal of 0 bases from V and 2 bases from J, the junction contained 5 bases not matched to a gene. CDR3 region: CATSRETGGDTDTQYF. CDR3 coding DNA: TGTGCCACCAGCAGAGAAACGGGGGGTGACACAGATACGCAGTATTTT.

The chain joins TRBV19 to TRBJ2-3; the D call may be TRBD1 or TRBD2 (5 bases each). Germline loops: CDR1 LNHDA, CDR2 SQIVND (reference sequence). With 1 base removed from V and 4 bases from J, the gap between germline ends came to 15 bases. The CDR3 has 16 residues. Here the CDR3 reads CASSIVGDPRPDTQYF. CDR3 nucleotide sequence: TGTGCCAGTAGTATAGTTGGGGACCCACGTCCAGATACGCAGTATTTT.

The chain links TRBV4-3 to TRBJ2-3; D might be TRBD2 (5 bases). The CDR3 runs 16 residues. Trimming removed 0 bases from V and 4 bases from J, with 14 bases in between. Per germline, CDR1 LGHNA and CDR2 YSLEER. The chain's CDR3 is CASSQEFGGWSDTQYF. The CDR3 DNA reads as TGCGCCAGCAGCCAAGAATTCGGCGGGTGGTCAGATACGCAGTATTTT.

The chain employs TRBV7-2 and TRBJ2-5; perhaps TRBD2 as D (6 bases). Germline V gene sequence: CDR1 SGHTA, CDR2 FQGNSA. The CDR3 contains 14 residues. V was clipped by 4 bases and J by 3 bases, with 12 bases between them. The CDR3 DNA is TGTGCCAGCAGCTCAAGCGGGCGCGAAGAGACCCAGTACTTC. Its protein is CASSSSGREETQYF.

The chain is built from TRBV7-2 and TRBJ1-1; D perhaps matches TRBD1 (6 bases). The CDR3 is 14 amino acids. V was clipped by 5 bases and J by 2 bases, with 12 bases between them. Per germline, CDR1 SGHTA and CDR2 FQGNSA. The CDR3 reads CASSTRDINTEAFF. The CDR3 DNA follows: TGTGCCAGCAGCACCCGGGACATAAACACTGAAGCTTTCTTT.

The chain uses TRBV11-3 and TRBJ2-5; D possibly corresponds to TRBD1 (5 bases). Trimming stripped 5 bases from V and 5 bases from J, with 15 bases between. From germline, CDR1 is SGHNT and CDR2 YENEEA. The length of the CDR3 is 14 residues. The CDR3 coding sequence is TGTGCCAGCAGCCCGGACACAGGTCTGGAGACCCAGTACTTC. Encoded protein: CASSPDTGLETQYF.

The rearrangement links TRBV10-3 to TRBJ1-3; no firm D call. The CDR3 covers 14 residues. Per germline, CDR1 ENHRY and CDR2 SYGVKD. The germline V and J ends were trimmed by 7 bases and 1 base, with 11 bases remaining between them. CDR3 residues: CAITNRGSGNTIYF. The CDR3 nucleotides read TGTGCCATCACTAACCGGGGTTCTGGAAACACCATATATTTT.

The V call is TRBV30, the J call TRBJ1-2, with D perhaps matching TRBD1 (5 bases). Germline loops: CDR1 GTSNPN, CDR2 SVGIG (reference sequence). The CDR3 covers 13 residues. The V gene lost 0 bases and the J gene lost 7 bases, with 12 bases spanning the gap. DNA of the CDR3: TGTGCCTGGAGTGTAATGGGGGTGAGTGGCTACACCTTC. This translates into CAWSVMGVSGYTF.

The V gene is TRBV5-1, the J gene TRBJ2-7, with TRBD2 identical over 8 bases. Germline loops: CDR1 SGHRS, CDR2 YFSETQ. V lost 5 bases and J lost 6; bases outside the gene matches: 7. This CDR3 is 13 amino acids long. Written as DNA, the CDR3 is TGCGCCAGCAGTTCTGGGCGGGAGGTCGAGCAGTACTTC. Translation gives CASSSGREVEQYF.